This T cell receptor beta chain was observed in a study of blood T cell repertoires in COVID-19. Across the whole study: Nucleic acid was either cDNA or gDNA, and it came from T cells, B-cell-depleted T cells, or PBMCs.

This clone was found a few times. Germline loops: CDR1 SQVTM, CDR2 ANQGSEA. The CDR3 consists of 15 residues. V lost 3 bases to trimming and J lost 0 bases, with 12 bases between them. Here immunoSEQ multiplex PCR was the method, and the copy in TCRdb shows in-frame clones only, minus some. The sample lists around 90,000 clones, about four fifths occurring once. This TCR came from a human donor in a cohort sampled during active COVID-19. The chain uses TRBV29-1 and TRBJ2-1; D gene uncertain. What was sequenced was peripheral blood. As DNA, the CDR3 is TGCAGCGTTGAGCCTTCGTTTAGCTCCTACAATGAGCAGTTCTTC. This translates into CSVEPSFSSYNEQFF.